This T cell receptor beta chain was captured in a study of blood T cell repertoires in COVID-19. Unmatched junction bases numbered 3, after V lost 3 bases and J lost 4 bases. The CDR3 has 15 residues. Germline V gives CDR1 MDHEN, CDR2 SYDVKM. Clones were sequenced by immunoSEQ multiplex PCR, and TCRdb holds only the in-frame ones, with some missing. There are about 99,000 clones in the sample; roughly 79% occur only once, and less than 6% lies in the top ten. The chain links TRBV28 to TRBJ2-5; 12 nucleotides agree with TRBD2. The clonotype comes from an older man with COVID-19, enrolled during active disease. Sample: peripheral blood. This chain's CDR3 is CASSFPGLAGETQYF. The CDR3 DNA sequence: TGTGCCAGCAGTTTCCCGGGACTAGCGGGAGAGACCCAGTACTTC.